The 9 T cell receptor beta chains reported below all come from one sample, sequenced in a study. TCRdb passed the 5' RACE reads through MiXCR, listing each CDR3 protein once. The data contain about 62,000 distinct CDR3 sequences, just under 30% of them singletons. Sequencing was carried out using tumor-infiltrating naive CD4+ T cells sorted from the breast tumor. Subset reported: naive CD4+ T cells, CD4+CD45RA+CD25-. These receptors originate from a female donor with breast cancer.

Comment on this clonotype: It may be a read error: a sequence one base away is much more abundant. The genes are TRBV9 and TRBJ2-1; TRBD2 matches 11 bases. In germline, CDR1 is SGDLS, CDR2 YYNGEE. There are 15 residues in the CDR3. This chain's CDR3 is CARSVVAGGMNEQFF. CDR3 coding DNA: TGTGCCCGCAGCGTAGTAGCGGGAGGGATGAATGAGCAGTTCTTC.

Here the CDR3 reads CSVSTGGNQPQHF. The CDR3, as DNA: TGCAGCGTTTCTACCGGTGGCAATCAGCCCCAGCATTTT. V and J are TRBV29-1 and TRBJ1-5, with D unresolved. Germline V gene sequence: CDR1 SQVTM, CDR2 ANQGSEA. The CDR3 contains 13 residues. Trimming shortened V by 5 bases and J by 2 bases, and 10 bases separated the two germline ends.

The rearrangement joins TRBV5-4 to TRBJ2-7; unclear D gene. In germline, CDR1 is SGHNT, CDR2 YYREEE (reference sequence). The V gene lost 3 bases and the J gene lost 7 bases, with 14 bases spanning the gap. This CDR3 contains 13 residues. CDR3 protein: CASSSDAIGEQYF. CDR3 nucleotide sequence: TGTGCCAGCAGCTCCGACGCGATTGGTGAGCAGTACTTC. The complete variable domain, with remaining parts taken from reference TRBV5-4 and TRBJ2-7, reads ETGVTQSPTHLIKTRGQQVTLRCSSQSGHNTVSWYQQALGQGPQFIFQYYREEENGRGNFPPRFSGLQFPNYSSELNVNALELDDSALYLCASSSDAIGEQYFGPGTRLTVT.

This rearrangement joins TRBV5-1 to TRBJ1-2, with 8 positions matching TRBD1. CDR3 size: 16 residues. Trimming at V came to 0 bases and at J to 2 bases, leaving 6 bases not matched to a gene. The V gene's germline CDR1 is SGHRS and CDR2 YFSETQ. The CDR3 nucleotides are TGCGCCAGCAGCTTGGCCCAGGGGGCTTCGAACTATGGCTACACCTTC. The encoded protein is CASSLAQGASNYGYTF.

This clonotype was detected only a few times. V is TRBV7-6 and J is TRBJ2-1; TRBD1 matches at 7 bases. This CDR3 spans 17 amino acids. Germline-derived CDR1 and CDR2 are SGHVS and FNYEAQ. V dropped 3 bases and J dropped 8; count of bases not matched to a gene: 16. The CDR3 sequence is CASSLRVRGSTFDEQFF. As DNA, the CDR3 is TGTGCCAGCAGCTTGAGGGTCAGGGGGTCAACTTTCGATGAGCAGTTCTTC.

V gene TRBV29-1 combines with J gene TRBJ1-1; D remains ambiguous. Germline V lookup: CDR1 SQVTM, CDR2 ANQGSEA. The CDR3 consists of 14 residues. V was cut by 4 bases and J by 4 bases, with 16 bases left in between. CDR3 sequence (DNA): TGCAGCGTTGGAGGAGGAGGAGTCGGCACTGAAGCTTTCTTT. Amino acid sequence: CSVGGGGVGTEAFF. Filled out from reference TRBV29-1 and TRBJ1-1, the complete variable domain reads SAVISQKPSRDICQRGTSLTIQCQVDSQVTMMFWYRQQPGQSLTLIATANQGSEATYESGFVIDKFPISRPNLTFSTLTVSNMSPEDSSIYLCSVGGGGVGTEAFFGQGTRLTVV.

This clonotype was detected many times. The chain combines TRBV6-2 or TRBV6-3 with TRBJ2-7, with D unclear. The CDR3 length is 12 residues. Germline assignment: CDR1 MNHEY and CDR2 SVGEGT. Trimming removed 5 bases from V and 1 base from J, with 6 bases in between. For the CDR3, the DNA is TGTGCCAGCAGTCGTTCGTCCTACGAGCAGTACTTC. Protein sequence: CASSRSSYEQYF.

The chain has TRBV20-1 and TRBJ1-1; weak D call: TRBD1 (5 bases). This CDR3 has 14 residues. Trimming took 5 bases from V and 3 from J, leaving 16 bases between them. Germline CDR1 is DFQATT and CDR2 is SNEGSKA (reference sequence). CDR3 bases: TGCAGTGCTGCTTCTCAGGGTCGGGACACTGAAGCTTTCTTT. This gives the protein CSAASQGRDTEAFF.

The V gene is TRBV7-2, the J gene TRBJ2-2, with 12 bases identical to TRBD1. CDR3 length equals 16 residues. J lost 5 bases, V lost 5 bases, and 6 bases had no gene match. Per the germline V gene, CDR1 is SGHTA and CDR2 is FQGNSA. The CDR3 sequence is CASSHGTGGMTGELFF. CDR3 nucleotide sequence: TGTGCCAGCAGCCACGGGACAGGGGGCATGACCGGGGAGCTGTTTTTT.